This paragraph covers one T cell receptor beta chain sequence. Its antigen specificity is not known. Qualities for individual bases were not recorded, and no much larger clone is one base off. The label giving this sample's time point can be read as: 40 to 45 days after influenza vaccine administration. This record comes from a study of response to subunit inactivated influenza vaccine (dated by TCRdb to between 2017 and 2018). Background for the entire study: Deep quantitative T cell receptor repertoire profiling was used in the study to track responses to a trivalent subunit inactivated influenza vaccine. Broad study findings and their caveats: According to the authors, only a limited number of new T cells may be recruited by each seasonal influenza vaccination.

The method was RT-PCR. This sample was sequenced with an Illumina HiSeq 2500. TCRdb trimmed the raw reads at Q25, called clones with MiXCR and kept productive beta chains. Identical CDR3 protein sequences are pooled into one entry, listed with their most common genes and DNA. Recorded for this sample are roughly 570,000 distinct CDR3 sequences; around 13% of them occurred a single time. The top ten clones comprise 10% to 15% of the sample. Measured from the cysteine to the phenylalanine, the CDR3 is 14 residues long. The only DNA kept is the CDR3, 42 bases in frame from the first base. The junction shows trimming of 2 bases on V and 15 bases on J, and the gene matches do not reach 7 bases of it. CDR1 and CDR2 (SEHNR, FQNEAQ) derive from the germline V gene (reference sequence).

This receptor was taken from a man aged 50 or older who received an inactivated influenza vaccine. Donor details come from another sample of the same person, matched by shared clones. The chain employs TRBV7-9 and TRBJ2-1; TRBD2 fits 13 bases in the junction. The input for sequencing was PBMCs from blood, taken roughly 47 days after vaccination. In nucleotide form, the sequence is TGTGCCAGCAGCTTAACTAGCGGGAGGGCCTTAGGGTTCTTC. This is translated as CASSLTSGRALGFF.